This TCR beta chain comes out of a study of control samples from healthy donors and cancer patients. Clones were read by immunoSEQ multiplex PCR, and TCRdb kept only the in-frame ones, dropping some. Of about 150,000 clones in the sample, 80% to 95% are singletons; the top ten hold approximately 0.7%. There are 15 residues in the CDR3. Germline values: CDR1 SGHRS, CDR2 YFSETQ. V lost 4 bases and J 0 bases, leaving 12 bases between the germline ends. The clonotype was recovered from a woman aged 25 to 39 in good health. The chain is built from TRBV5-1 and TRBJ2-3; D tentatively reads TRBD1 or TRBD2 (5 bases each). Sequencing was done on a sample of blood. CDR3 sequence: CASSPGRSSTDTQYF. The DNA of the CDR3 is TGCGCCAGCAGCCCGGGACGTTCGAGCACAGATACGCAGTATTTT. Supplemented by reference TRBV5-1 and TRBJ2-3, the full variable domain reads KAGVTQTPRYLIKTRGQQVTLSCSPISGHRSVSWYQQTPGQGLQFLFEYFSETQRNKGNFPGRFSGRQFSNSRSEMNVSTLELGDSALYLCASSPGRSSTDTQYFGPGTRLTVL.